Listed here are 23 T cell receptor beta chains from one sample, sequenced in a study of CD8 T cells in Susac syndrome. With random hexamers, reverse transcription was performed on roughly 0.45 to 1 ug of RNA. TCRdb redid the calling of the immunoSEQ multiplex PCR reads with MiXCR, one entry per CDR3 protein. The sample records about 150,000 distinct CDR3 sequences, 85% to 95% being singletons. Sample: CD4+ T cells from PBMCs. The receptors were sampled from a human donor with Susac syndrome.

This CDR3 is CATSTRVSPLHF. The CDR3 DNA follows: TGTGCCACCAGCACCAGGGTCTCACCCCTCCACTTT. The chain joins TRBV15 to TRBJ1-6; perhaps TRBD1 as D (5 bases). Looked up from germline, CDR1 is LNHNV and CDR2 is YYDKDF (reference sequence). The length of the CDR3 is 12 residues. Trimming took off 4 bases at V and 10 bases at J, with 8 bases between the two ends.

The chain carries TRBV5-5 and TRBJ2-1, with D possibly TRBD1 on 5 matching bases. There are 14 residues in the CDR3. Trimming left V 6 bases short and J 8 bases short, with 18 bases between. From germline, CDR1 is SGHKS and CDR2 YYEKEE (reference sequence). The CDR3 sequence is CASTNPTVNDEQFF. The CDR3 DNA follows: TGTGCCAGCACCAACCCGACAGTTAACGATGAGCAGTTCTTC.

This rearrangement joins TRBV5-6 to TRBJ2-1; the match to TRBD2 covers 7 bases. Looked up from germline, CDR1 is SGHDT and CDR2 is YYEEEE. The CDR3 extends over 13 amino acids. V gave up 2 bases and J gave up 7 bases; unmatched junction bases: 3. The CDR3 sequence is CASSFAAGNEQFF. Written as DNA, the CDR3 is TGTGCCAGCAGCTTCGCAGCGGGGAATGAGCAGTTCTTC.

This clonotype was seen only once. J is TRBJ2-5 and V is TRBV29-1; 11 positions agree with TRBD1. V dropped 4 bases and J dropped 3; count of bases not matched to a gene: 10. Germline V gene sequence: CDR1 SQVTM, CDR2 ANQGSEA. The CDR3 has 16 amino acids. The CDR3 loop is CSVGSPGQGAKETQYF. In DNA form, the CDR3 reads TGCAGCGTTGGGTCCCCCGGACAGGGGGCAAAAGAGACCCAGTACTTC.

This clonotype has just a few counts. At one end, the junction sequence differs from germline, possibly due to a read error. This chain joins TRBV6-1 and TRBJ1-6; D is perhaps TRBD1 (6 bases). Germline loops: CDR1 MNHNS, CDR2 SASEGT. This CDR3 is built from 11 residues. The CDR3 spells CASSETGPHDF. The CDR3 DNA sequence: TGTGCCAGCAGTGAGACAGGCCCTCACGACTTT.

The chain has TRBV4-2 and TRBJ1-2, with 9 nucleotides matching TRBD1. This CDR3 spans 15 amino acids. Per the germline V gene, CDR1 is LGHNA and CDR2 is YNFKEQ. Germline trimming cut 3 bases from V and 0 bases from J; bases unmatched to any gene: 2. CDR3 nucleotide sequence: TGTGCCAGCAGCCAGGGACAGGGAACTAACTATGGCTACACCTTC. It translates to CASSQGQGTNYGYTF.

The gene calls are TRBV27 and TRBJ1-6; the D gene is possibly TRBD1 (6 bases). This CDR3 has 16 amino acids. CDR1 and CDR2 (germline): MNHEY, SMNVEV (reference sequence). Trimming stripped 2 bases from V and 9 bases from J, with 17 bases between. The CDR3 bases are TGTGCCAGCAGTTTAGGTGGGACACACAACAGTTCACCCCTCCACTTT. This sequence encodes CASSLGGTHNSSPLHF.

CDR3 coding DNA: TGTGCTAGTGGTAGCGGGGGGGAGTCGGGTACGCAGTATTTT. It is translated as CASGSGGESGTQYF. The V and J genes are TRBV12-5 and TRBJ2-3; 10 positions agree with TRBD2. Trimming took 5 bases from V and 8 from J; bases not matched to a gene: 7. In germline, CDR1 is LGHNT, CDR2 FRNRAP. CDR3 length equals 14 residues.

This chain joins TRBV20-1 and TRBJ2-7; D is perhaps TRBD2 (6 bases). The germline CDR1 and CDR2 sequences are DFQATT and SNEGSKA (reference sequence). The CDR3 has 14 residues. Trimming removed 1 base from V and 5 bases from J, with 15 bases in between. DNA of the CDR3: TGCAGTGCTAGAGGACGGGGGATGACTAACGAGCAGTACTTC. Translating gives CSARGRGMTNEQYF.

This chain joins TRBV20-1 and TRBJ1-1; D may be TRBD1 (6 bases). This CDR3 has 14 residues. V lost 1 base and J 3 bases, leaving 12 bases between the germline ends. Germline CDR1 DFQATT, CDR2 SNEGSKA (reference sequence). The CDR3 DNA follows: TGCAGTGCTAGAGGGCCGAGGGGGGACACTGAAGCTTTCTTT. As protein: CSARGPRGDTEAFF.

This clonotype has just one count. In DNA form, the CDR3 reads TGTGCCAGCAGCCTTGACACCGACTACGAGCAGTACTTC. It is translated as CASSLDTDYEQYF. The chain recombines TRBV6-2 or TRBV6-3 with TRBJ2-7; no clear D. Trimming took off 6 bases at V and 3 bases at J, with 12 bases between the two ends. The length of the CDR3 is 13 residues. Looked up from germline, CDR1 is MNHEY and CDR2 is SVGEGT.

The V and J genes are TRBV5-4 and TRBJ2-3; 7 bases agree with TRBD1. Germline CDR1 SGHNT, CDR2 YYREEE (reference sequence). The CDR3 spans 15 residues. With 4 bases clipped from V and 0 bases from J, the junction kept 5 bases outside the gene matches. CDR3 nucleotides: TGTGCCAGCAGCCCGGGACAGTCTAGCACAGATACGCAGTATTTT. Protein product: CASSPGQSSTDTQYF.

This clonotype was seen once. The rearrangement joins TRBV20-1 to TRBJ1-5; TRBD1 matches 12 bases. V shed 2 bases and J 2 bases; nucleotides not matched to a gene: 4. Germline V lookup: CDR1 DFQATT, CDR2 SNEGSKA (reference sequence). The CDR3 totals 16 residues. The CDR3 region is CSARLGTGGGNQPQHF. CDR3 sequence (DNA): TGCAGTGCTAGACTCGGGACAGGGGGCGGCAATCAGCCCCAGCATTTT.

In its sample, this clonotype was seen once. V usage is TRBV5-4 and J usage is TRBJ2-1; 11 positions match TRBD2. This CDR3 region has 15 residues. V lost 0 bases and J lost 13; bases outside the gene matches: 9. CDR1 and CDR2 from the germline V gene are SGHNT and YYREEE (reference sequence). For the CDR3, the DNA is TGTGCCAGCAGCTTGGAGAATAGCGGGGGGGTCGTACAGTTCTTC. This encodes CASSLENSGGVVQFF.

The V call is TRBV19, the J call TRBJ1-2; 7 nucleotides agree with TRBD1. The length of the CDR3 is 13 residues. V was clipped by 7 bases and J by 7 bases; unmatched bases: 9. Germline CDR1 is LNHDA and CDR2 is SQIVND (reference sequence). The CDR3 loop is CASIPTGTSGYTF. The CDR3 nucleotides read TGTGCCAGTATTCCGACAGGGACGAGTGGCTACACCTTC.

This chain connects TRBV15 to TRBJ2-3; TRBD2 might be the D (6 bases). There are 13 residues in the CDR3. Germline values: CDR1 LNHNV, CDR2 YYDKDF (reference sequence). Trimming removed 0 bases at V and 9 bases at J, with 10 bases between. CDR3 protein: CATSRDSGDTQYF. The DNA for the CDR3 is TGTGCCACCAGCAGAGATTCGGGAGACACGCAGTATTTT.

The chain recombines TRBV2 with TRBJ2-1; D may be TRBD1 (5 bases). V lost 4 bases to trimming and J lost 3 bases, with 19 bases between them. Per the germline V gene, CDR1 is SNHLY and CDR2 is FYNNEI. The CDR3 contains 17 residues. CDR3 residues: CASSGSPRARSYNEQFF. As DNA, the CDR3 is TGTGCCAGCAGTGGGTCCCCCAGGGCGAGAAGCTACAATGAGCAGTTCTTC.

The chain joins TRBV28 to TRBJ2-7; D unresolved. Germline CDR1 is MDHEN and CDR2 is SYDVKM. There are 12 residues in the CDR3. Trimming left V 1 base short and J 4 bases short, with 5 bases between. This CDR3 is CASSLLLYEQYF. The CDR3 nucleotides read TGTGCCAGCAGTTTATTGTTGTACGAGCAGTACTTC.

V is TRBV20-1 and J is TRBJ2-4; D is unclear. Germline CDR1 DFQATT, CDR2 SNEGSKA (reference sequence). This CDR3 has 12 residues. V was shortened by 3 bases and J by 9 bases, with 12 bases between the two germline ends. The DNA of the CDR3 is TGCAGTGCTAGTTTCCCGAGAGGCATTCAGTACTTC. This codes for CSASFPRGIQYF.

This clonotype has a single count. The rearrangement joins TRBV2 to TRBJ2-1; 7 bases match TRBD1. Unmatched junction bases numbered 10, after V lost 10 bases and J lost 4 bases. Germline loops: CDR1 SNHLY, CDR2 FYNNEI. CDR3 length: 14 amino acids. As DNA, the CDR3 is TGTGCCACCGTCGAGGGGGCCGAGTACAATGAGCAGTTCTTC. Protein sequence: CATVEGAEYNEQFF.

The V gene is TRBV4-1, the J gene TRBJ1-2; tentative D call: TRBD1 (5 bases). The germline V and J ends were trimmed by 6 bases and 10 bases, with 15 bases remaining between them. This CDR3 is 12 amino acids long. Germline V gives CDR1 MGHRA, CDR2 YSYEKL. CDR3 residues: CASRKDAGDYTF. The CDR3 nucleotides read TGCGCCAGCAGAAAGGACGCGGGGGACTACACCTTC.

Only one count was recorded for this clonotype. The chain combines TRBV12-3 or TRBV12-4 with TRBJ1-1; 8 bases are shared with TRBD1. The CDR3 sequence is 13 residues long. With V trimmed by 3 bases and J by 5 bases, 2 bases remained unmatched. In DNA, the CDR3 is TGTGCCAGCAGTTTGCAGGGGGCAACTGAAGCTTTCTTT. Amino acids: CASSLQGATEAFF.

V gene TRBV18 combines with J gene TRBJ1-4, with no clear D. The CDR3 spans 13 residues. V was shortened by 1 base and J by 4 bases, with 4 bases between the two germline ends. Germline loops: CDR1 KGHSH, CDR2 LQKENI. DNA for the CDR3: TGTGCCAGCTCACCACAAGTTAATGAAAAACTGTTTTTT. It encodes CASSPQVNEKLFF.